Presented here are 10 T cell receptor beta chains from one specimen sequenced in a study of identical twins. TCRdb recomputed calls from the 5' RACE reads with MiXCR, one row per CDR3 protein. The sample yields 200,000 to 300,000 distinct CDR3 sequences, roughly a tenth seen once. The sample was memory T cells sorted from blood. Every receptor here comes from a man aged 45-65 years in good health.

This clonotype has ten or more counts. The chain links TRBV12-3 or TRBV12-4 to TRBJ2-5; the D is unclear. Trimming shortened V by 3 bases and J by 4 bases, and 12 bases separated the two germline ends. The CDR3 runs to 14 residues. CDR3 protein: CASSFRPLGETQYF. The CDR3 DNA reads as TGTGCCAGCAGTTTTCGCCCCCTTGGAGAGACCCAGTACTTC.

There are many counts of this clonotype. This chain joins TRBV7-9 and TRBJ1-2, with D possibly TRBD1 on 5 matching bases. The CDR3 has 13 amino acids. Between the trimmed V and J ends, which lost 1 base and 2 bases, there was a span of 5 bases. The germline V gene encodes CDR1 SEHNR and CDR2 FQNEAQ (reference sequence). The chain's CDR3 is CASSLGTNYGYTF. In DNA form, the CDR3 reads TGTGCCAGCAGCTTAGGGACAAACTATGGCTACACCTTC.

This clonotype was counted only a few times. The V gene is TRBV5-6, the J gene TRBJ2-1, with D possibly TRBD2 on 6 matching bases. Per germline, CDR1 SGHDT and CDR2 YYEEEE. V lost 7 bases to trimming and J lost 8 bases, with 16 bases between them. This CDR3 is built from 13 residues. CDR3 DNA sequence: TGTGCCAGCTCCCCGGGAGTGAAAGATGAGCAGTTCTTC. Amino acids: CASSPGVKDEQFF.

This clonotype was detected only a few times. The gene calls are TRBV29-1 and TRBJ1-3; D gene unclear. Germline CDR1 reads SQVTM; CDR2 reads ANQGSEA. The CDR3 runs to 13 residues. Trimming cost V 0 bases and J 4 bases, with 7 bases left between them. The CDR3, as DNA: TGCAGCGTTGAAGATTCTGGGGGAAACACCATATATTTT. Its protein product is CSVEDSGGNTIYF. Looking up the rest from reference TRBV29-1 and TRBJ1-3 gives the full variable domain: SAVISQKPSRDICQRGTSLTIQCQVDSQVTMMFWYRQQPGQSLTLIATANQGSEATYESGFVIDKFPISRPNLTFSTLTVSNMSPEDSSIYLCSVEDSGGNTIYFGEGSWLTVV.

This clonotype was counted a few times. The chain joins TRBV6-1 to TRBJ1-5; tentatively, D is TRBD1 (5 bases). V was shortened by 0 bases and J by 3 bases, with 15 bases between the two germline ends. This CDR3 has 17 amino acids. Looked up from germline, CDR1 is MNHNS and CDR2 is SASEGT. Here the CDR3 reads CASSEASGGRINQPQHF. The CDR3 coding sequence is TGTGCCAGCAGTGAAGCCTCCGGGGGACGGATCAATCAGCCCCAGCATTTT.

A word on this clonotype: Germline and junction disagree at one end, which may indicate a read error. The DNA for the CDR3 is TGTGCCGGCAGCGGAAGAACCGGGAGTTACTACAATGAGCAGTTCTTC. Translation gives CAGSGRTGSYYNEQFF. The rearrangement joins TRBV7-2 to TRBJ2-1; possible D gene TRBD2, 6 bases. This CDR3 is built from 16 residues. The germline gives CDR1 SGHTA, CDR2 FQGNSA.

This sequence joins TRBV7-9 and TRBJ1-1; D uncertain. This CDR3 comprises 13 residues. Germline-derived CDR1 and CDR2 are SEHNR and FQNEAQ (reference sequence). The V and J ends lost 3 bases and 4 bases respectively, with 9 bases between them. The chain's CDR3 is CASSFPRGTEAFF. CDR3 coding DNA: TGTGCCAGCAGCTTCCCCCGGGGCACTGAAGCTTTCTTT.

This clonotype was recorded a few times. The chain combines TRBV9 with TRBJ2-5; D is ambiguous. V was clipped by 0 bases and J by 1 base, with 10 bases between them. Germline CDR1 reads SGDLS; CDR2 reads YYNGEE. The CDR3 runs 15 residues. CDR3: CASSVGHGSQETQYF. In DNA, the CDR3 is TGTGCCAGCAGCGTAGGTCATGGTTCCCAAGAGACCCAGTACTTC. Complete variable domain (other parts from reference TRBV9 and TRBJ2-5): DSGVTQTPKHLITATGQRVTLRCSPRSGDLSVYWYQQSLDQGLQFLIQYYNGEERAKGNILERFSAQQFPDLHSELNLSSLELGDSALYFCASSVGHGSQETQYFGPGTRLLVL.

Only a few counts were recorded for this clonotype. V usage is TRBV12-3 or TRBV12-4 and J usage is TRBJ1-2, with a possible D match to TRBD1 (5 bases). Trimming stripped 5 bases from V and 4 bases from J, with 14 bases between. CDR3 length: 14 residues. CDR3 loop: CASSDIGVIYGYTF. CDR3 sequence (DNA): TGTGCCAGCAGTGATATAGGGGTTATCTATGGCTACACCTTC.

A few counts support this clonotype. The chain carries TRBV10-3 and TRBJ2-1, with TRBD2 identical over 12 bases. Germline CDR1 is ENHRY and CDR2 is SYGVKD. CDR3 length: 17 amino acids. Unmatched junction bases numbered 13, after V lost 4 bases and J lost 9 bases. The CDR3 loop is CAISALAGGTAGTEQFF. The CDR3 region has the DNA TGTGCCATCAGTGCCCTAGCGGGAGGGACCGCGGGGACTGAGCAGTTCTTC.